This T cell receptor (beta chain) was observed in a study of OX40 agonist ivuxolimab in advanced cancers. Study-wide background: Patients got intravenous ivuxolimab at 0.01 to 10 mg/kg every 2 weeks. Partial responses were seen in three patients, one with hepatocellular carcinoma and two with cutaneous melanoma. General study points: Several nonresponders also turned out to have low normalized T-cell clonal expansion.

With respect to this clone: No antigen is known for it.

The germline V gene encodes CDR1 SGDLS and CDR2 YYNGEE. With 2 bases removed from V and 4 bases from J, the gap between germline ends came to 12 bases. The CDR3 contains 14 residues. Only in-frame clones appear in the TCRdb table, and some are missing; sequencing was by immunoSEQ multiplex PCR. Of more than 70,000 clones in the sample, more than 65% were seen once. Sequenced material: CD4+ or CD8+ T cells sorted from blood, taken in a trial of the OX40 agonist ivuxolimab. V and J are TRBV9 and TRBJ1-1, with D possibly being TRBD1 (5 bases). This TCR derives from an adult with an advanced solid tumor such as melanoma, head and neck, liver or kidney cancer. DNA for the CDR3: TGTGCCAGCAGCGTCCAGGCGGGGGGCACTGAAGCTTTCTTT. Residues: CASSVQAGGTEAFF.